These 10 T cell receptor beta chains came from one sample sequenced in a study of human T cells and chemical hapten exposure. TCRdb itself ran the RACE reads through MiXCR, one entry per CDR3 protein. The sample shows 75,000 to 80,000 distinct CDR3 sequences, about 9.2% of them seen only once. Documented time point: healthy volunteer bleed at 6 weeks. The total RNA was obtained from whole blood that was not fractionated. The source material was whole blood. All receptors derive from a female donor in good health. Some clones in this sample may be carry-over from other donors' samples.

The CDR3 here is CASSESGGGYNEQFF. The CDR3 DNA reads TGTGCCAGCAGCGAGTCGGGGGGGGGGTACAATGAGCAGTTCTTC. The V call is TRBV12-3 or TRBV12-4, the J call TRBJ2-1, with TRBD2 matching over 8 bases. The CDR3 totals 15 residues. V was pared by 6 bases and J by 4 bases, with 8 bases of the junction left unmatched.

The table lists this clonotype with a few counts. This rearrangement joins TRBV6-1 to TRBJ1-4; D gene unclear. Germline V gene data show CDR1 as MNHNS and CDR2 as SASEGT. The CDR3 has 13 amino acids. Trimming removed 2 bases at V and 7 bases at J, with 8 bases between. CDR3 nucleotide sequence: TGTGCCAGCAGTGAAACGCCTGGTGAAAAACTGTTTTTT. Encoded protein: CASSETPGEKLFF.

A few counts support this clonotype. CDR3: CAISKRDRDTEAFF. The CDR3 DNA follows: TGTGCCATCAGCAAAAGGGACAGGGACACTGAAGCTTTCTTT. The rearrangement links TRBV10-3 to TRBJ1-1; TRBD1 aligns across 9 bases. The germline V gene encodes CDR1 ENHRY and CDR2 SYGVKD. Losses at the gene ends were 6 bases for V and 3 bases for J; bases not matched to a gene: 5. The length of the CDR3 is 14 residues.

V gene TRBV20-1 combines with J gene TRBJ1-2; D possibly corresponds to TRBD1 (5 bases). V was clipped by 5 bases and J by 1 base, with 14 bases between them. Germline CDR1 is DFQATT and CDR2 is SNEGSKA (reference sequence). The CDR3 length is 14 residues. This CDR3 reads CSARLGVFNYGYTF. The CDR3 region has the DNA TGCAGTGCTCGTTTGGGGGTGTTTAACTATGGCTACACCTTC.

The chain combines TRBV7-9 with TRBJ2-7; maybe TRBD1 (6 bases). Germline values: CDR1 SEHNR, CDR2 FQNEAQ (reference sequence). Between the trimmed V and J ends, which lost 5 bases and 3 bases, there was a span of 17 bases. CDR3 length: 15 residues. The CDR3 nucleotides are TGTGCCAGCAGCCCTTCTGCGCAGGGGATCTACGAGCAGTACTTC. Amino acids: CASSPSAQGIYEQYF.

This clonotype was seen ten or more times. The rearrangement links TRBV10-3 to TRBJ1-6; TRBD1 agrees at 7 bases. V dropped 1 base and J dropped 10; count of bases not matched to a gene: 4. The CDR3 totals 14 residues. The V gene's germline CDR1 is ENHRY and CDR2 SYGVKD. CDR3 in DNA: TGTGCCATCAGTGAGTACAGGGGCGAGTCACCCCTCCACTTT. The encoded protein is CAISEYRGESPLHF.

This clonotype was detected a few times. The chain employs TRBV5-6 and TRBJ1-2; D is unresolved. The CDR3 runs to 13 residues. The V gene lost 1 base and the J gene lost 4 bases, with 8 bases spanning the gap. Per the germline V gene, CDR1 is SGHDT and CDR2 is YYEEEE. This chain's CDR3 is CASSLPASYGYTF. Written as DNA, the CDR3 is TGTGCCAGCAGCTTGCCGGCCTCCTATGGCTACACCTTC.

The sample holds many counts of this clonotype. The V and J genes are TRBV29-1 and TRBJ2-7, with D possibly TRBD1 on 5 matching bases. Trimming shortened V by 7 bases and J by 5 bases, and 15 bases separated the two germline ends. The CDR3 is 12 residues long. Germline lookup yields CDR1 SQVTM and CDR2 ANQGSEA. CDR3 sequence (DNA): TGCAGCGCCCGCCCAGGGCCCCACGAGCAGTACTTC. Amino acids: CSARPGPHEQYF.

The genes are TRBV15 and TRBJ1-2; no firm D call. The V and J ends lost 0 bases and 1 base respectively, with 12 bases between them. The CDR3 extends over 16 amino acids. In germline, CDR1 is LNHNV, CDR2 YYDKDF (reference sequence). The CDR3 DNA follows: TGTGCCACCAGCAGAGATTTGGGCAGTTTTAACTATGGCTACACCTTC. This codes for CATSRDLGSFNYGYTF.

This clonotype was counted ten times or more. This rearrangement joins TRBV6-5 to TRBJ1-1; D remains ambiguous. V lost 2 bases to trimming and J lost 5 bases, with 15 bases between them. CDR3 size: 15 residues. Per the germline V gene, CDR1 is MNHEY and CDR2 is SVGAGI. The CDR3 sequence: CASSYNSGVWTEAFF. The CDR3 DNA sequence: TGTGCCAGCAGTTACAACTCCGGGGTATGGACTGAAGCTTTCTTT.